The 4 T cell receptor beta chains in this list originate from one sample, sequenced in a study of blood T cells in healthy people across ages (dated by TCRdb to the mid-2010s). Library creation used 5' RACE. Instrument used: Illumina HiSeq 2500. A second PCR of about 7 to 12 cycles was run with a J-beta primer mix and a sample-barcoded 5' primer. The public reads were quality trimmed at Q25 with fastp and then assembled into clones with MiXCR by TCRdb, keeping productive beta chains. Every CDR3 protein is listed once, alongside the most common genes and DNA of its rows. The sample records around 1,700,000 distinct CDR3 sequences, roughly 27% of which are singletons. Jointly, the top ten make up roughly 8% of the sample. The sample was blood. All receptors come from a woman aged 25 to 39 in good health.

This clonotype showed up just a few times. This may arise from a read error, as a much more abundant clone is one base away. The chain is built from TRBV7-9 and TRBJ2-1; D is unclear. Germline CDR1 and CDR2: SEHNR and FQNEAQ (reference sequence). The CDR3 contains 11 residues. CDR3 DNA: TGTGTCAGCAGCTTCAACCTAGAGCAGTTCTTC. Protein sequence: CVSSFNLEQFF.

V and J are TRBV21-1 and TRBJ2-2; TRBD2 is the table's D call, not checked against the DNA. TRBV21-1 is assigned pseudogene status. The CDR3 length is 16 residues. The DNA for the CDR3 is TGTGCCAGCAGGTGGAAAAGGGAGGGGGACACCGGGGAGCTGTTTTTT. Its protein product is CASRWKREGDTGELFF.

The chain links TRBV29-1 to TRBJ2-7; a possible D gene is TRBD1 (5 bases). The CDR3 contains 16 residues. Trimming removed 4 bases from V and 7 bases from J, with 26 bases in between. From germline, CDR1 is SQVTM and CDR2 ANQGSEA. CDR3 in DNA: TGCAGCGTTGCGGCTGCGGCGGACATACTCTACAATGAGCAGTACTTC. Translated, it gives CSVAAAADILYNEQYF.

The sample holds one count of this clonotype. V and J are TRBV6-6 and TRBJ1-5; D is perhaps TRBD1 (5 bases). Trimming took 2 bases from V and 7 from J, leaving 15 bases between them. CDR1 and CDR2 (germline): MNHNY, SVGAGI (reference sequence). The CDR3 covers 15 residues. CDR3: CASSYGAGRVQPQHF. DNA for the CDR3: TGTGCCAGCAGTTACGGGGCTGGGAGGGTCCAGCCCCAGCATTTT.